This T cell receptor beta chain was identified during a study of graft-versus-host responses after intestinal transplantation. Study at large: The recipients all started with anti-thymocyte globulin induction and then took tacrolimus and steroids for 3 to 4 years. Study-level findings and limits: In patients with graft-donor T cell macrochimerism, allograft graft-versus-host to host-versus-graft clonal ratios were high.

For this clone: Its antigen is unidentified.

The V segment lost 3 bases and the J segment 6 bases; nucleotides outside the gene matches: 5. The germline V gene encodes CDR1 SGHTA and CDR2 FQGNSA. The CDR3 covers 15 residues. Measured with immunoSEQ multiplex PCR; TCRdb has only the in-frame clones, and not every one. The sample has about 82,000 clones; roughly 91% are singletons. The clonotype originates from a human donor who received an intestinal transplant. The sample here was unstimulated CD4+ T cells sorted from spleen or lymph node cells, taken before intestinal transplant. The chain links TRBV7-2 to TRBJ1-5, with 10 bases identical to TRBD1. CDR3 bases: TGTGCCAGCAGCTTGGGTTGGGACAGGGGTCAGCCCCAGCATTTT. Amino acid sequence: CASSLGWDRGQPQHF.